This T cell receptor (beta chain) was identified during a study of CD8+ T cells in alopecia areata. Study summary: Those patients who were treated received oral tofacitinib, which was given at 5 to 10 mg twice daily for moderate-to-severe alopecia areata. Study-level points and caveats: Resident alphabeta T cells of normal skin are also sequenced in scalp samples.

Regarding treatment: oral pan-JAK inhibitor, 5-10 mg twice daily. Alopecia areata patients provided lesional scalp punch biopsies and peripheral blood, both collected for the study. The table lists this clone with a count of one. Its target is not known. The junction had 10 bases not matched to a gene; V was cut back by 6 bases and J by 5 bases. The CDR3 runs 15 residues. Germline assignment: CDR1 MDHEN and CDR2 SYDVKM. Sequencing relied on a cDNA template that was reverse transcribed from extracted RNA. Libraries were prepared by immunoSEQ multiplex PCR; TCRdb keeps only in-frame clonotypes and omits some of them. This table holds roughly 40,000 clones, about two thirds found once.

The TCR was taken from a human donor with alopecia areata. The source material was CD8+ T cells sorted from blood, sampled at week 4, from a patient treated with tofacitinib. V and J are TRBV28 and TRBJ1-5; 7 bases map to TRBD1. For the CDR3, the DNA is TGTGCCAGCAGCACGACAGGGAGTATCCATCAGCCCCAGCATTTT. This translates into CASSTTGSIHQPQHF.